The T cell receptor (beta chain) under discussion was sequenced for a study of T-cell memory formation after mild COVID-19. Background on the study: Most TCR clusters belonged to a single donor.

This clonotype was observed many times. Its target is unknown. TCRdb called the 5' RACE reads again in MiXCR, with one record for every CDR3 protein. The table includes 200,000 to 250,000 distinct CDR3 sequences, about 16% detected once. Overall study results and limits: Clones which contracted sat mainly in CM and EM if CD4+, and in EMRA if CD8+. There were some responding clones in pre-infection memory, which suggested that cross-reactive memory had joined. From day 15 to 85, contracting clones were balanced between CD4 and CD8, whereas later expanders leaned toward CD4+.

The CDR3 has 18 residues. V lost 5 bases to trimming and J lost 2 bases; unmatched junction nucleotides: 12. CDR1 is KGHSH and CDR2 is LQKENI in the germline V gene. The sample was PBMCs or a T cell subset sorted from them (not recorded which). The chain carries TRBV18 and TRBJ2-7; 13 bases are a match to TRBD2. This clonotype originated in an adult woman who had mild COVID-19 (a few samples of this study predate the infection). Cell type and time point are not known. The CDR3 loop reads CASSRAGTSGANPYEQYF. The CDR3, as DNA: TGTGCCAGCTCAAGAGCCGGGACTAGCGGGGCTAATCCCTACGAGCAGTACTTC.